The clone carrying this T cell receptor (beta chain) was seen many times. Its cognate antigen is unknown. Among the patients, none had received any treatment before thyroid surgery. CDR1 is SGHNT and CDR2 is YENEEA in the germline V gene. The CDR3 length is 13 residues. V was trimmed by 1 base and J by 4 bases, leaving 5 bases between them. This sample is drawn from a study of metastatic and nonmetastatic thyroid tumors. TCRdb reanalyzed the PCR reads with MiXCR. The sample consists of approximately 15,000 clones, approximately 23% of them appearing once. Whole-study results and caveats: The reported finding was significantly higher TCR beta diversity in malignant thyroid tumors relative to benign nodules, in blood and tumor.

The sequenced sample consisted of adjacent normal tissue. The chain couples TRBV11-3 to TRBJ2-1; D unresolved. The receptor comes from a female donor with papillary thyroid cancer or a benign thyroid nodule (not recorded which). Some clones in this sample may be carry-over from other donors' samples. The CDR3 DNA is TGTGCCAGCAGCTTAGGGAATTACAATGAGCAGTTCTTC. This gives the protein CASSLGNYNEQFF.